This T cell receptor (beta chain) appears in the sequencing data of a study of T-cell reconstitution after alpha-beta-depleted transplantation in children (dated by TCRdb to the mid-2010s). As for the study more broadly: The study quantitatively tracked T-cell immune reconstitution after TCRalphabeta/CD19-depleted allogeneic hematopoietic cell transplantation in children using TCR repertoire profiling. Findings and caveats that apply to the study as a whole: In some patients, the high TCRbeta diversity seen at day 60 was put down to recipient T cells and intrathymic progenitors that had survived conditioning. The apparently early alphabetaT-cell count recovery about two months after transplant was reportedly dependent on only several hundred rapidly expanded clones derived from non-depleted graft cells. Over subsequent months, a decline in hyperexpanded clone frequencies was noted, and after one year, T-cell counts and TCRbeta diversity were mostly ascribed to newly produced T cells.

Reading the label with the study, this specimen's treatment or condition is: allogeneic hematopoietic cell transplantation with graft depleted of TCRalphabeta T cells and CD19 B cells. TCRalphabeta/CD19-depleted allogeneic hematopoietic cell grafts were given to the transplant recipients, all of whom were children. CDR1 and CDR2, looked up from the germline V gene (reference sequence), are MNHEY and SMNVEV. V and J lose 10 bases and 7 bases, and a span of 17 bases separates them. The cysteine opens and the phenylalanine closes a CDR3 of 13 amino acids. Only the CDR3 part of the read is kept: 39 bases, read in frame from the first base. Libraries came from PCR. Sequencing instrument: Illumina HiSeq 2500. To normalize quantification of the TCRbeta repertoire, the TCR libraries were built with molecular barcoding that relied on unique molecular identifiers. TCRdb ran its own pipeline on the public reads, namely fastp trimming at Q25 and MiXCR clone calling, and kept in-frame beta chains. When rows share a CDR3 protein, they turn into one entry using the most common DNA and genes. The sample has about 200,000 distinct CDR3 sequences on record, about 8.4% of them singletons. The top ten hold roughly a third of the sample.

Turning to this clonotype: Its recognized antigen is unknown. Base quality data are lacking; no much larger clone is found one base away.

The chain was built from TRBV27 and TRBJ2-1; the D gene may be TRBD1 or TRBD2, since each aligns over 5 bases. The TCR was taken from a male patient between 2 and 9 years old who had a stem cell transplant for acute myeloid leukemia, so the T cells may come from the graft donor. Sequences were derived from PBMCs, mostly from graft donor cells, sampled 360 days after TCRalphabeta/CD19-depleted stem cell transplant. The CDR3 reads CATGRPGQNEQFF. The DNA is TGTGCCACCGGCCGCCCGGGGCAAAATGAGCAGTTCTTC.